These T cell receptor beta chains were read from a single sample in a study of blood T cell repertoires in COVID-19. The repertoire was sequenced with immunoSEQ multiplex PCR; TCRdb's copy has only in-frame clones and lacks some. The table shows more than 85,000 clones, with more than 65% occurring only once. Sequenced: peripheral blood. These receptors came from a man in his sixties with acute or convalescent COVID-19. Both conserved end residues are part of each CDR3. D genes are given only for firm matches. A clone size is listed for some rows: how often the clone was seen (once, few, many), or a class if it is expanded.

V: TRBV7-2; size: .; D: TRBD2; J: TRBJ2-5; CDR3: CASSFSGQKETQYF; DNA: TGTGCCAGCAGCTTTAGCGGGCAAAAAGAGACCCAGTACTTC
V: TRBV7-2; size: .; D: .; J: TRBJ1-2; CDR3: CASSSVFRYGYTF; DNA: TGTGCCAGCAGCTCTGTCTTTCGCTATGGCTACACCTTC
V: TRBV3-1/TRBV3-2; size: .; D: TRBD1; J: TRBJ2-2; CDR3: CASSPRDRGQDTGELFF; DNA: TGTGCCAGCAGCCCCCGGGACAGGGGGCAGGACACCGGGGAGCTGTTTTTT
V: TRBV6-2/TRBV6-3; size: .; D: .; J: TRBJ2-1; CDR3: CASSYVTGTRDNEQFF; DNA: TGTGCCAGCAGTTACGTGACGGGAACTCGGGACAATGAGCAGTTCTTC
V: TRBV4-1; size: .; D: TRBD1; J: TRBJ1-5; CDR3: CASSLTVPRGHNQPQHF; DNA: TGCGCCAGCAGCCTAACGGTCCCCAGGGGGCACAATCAGCCCCAGCATTTT
V: TRBV5-1; size: .; D: .; J: TRBJ2-2; CDR3: CASSDNPEAGELFF; DNA: TGCGCCAGCAGCGACAACCCGGAGGCCGGGGAGCTGTTTTTT
V: TRBV15; size: .; D: TRBD2; J: TRBJ2-3; CDR3: CATSTPLAGTDTQYF; DNA: TGTGCCACCAGCACCCCCCTAGCGGGAACAGATACGCAGTATTTT
V: TRBV6-5; size: .; D: TRBD1; J: TRBJ2-3; CDR3: CASTETGVDTQYF; DNA: TGTGCCAGCACCGAAACAGGGGTAGATACGCAGTATTTT
V: TRBV9; size: .; D: .; J: TRBJ2-1; CDR3: CASSVALSSYNEQFF; DNA: TGTGCCAGCAGCGTGGCCTTAAGCTCCTACAATGAGCAGTTCTTC
V: TRBV7-2; size: .; D: .; J: TRBJ2-2; CDR3: CASSLVLRGAEYGELFF; DNA: TGTGCCAGCAGCTTAGTTCTTCGGGGGGCCGAATACGGGGAGCTGTTTTTT
V: TRBV6-5; size: .; D: TRBD1; J: TRBJ1-1; CDR3: CASSTDRVTEAFF; DNA: TGTGCCAGCAGTACCGACAGGGTGACTGAAGCTTTCTTT
V: TRBV13; size: .; D: .; J: TRBJ1-4; CDR3: CASSLSGRGLFEKLFF; DNA: TGTGCCAGCAGCTTATCCGGGAGGGGACTATTTGAAAAACTGTTTTTT
V: TRBV5-4; size: .; D: .; J: TRBJ2-2; CDR3: CASSLQNSRNTGELFF; DNA: TGTGCCAGCAGCTTGCAGAACAGCCGGAACACCGGGGAGCTGTTTTTT
V: TRBV19; size: .; D: TRBD1; J: TRBJ1-5; CDR3: CASSHYGTGLNQPQHF; DNA: TGTGCCAGTAGCCACTACGGGACAGGGCTCAATCAGCCCCAGCATTTT
V: TRBV2; size: .; D: TRBD1; J: TRBJ2-5; CDR3: CASTGQGSFQETQYF; DNA: TGTGCCAGCACTGGACAGGGGTCATTTCAAGAGACCCAGTACTTC
V: TRBV11-2; size: .; D: TRBD1; J: TRBJ1-1; CDR3: CASSLGQGNFNTEAFF; DNA: TGTGCCAGCAGCTTAGGACAGGGGAACTTTAACACTGAAGCTTTCTTT
V: TRBV7-2; size: .; D: TRBD1; J: TRBJ2-1; CDR3: CASSFNRGPNEQFF; DNA: TGTGCCAGCAGCTTCAACAGGGGGCCCAATGAGCAGTTCTTC
V: TRBV15; size: .; D: TRBD1; J: TRBJ1-2; CDR3: CATSRRPGDSDYGYTF; DNA: TGTGCCACCAGCAGGAGACCAGGGGACAGCGACTATGGCTACACCTTC
V: TRBV6-5; size: .; D: .; J: TRBJ2-7; CDR3: CASSSQGYEQYF; DNA: TGTGCCAGCAGTTCACAGGGATACGAGCAGTACTTC
V: TRBV9; size: .; D: .; J: TRBJ1-2; CDR3: CASSPSPGDYGYTF; DNA: TGTGCCAGCAGCCCCTCCCCGGGGGACTATGGCTACACCTTC
V: TRBV18; size: .; D: TRBD1; J: TRBJ2-2; CDR3: CASSLRTGTTGELFF; DNA: TGTGCCAGCTCACTACGGACAGGGACCACCGGGGAGCTGTTTTTT
V: TRBV18; size: .; D: .; J: TRBJ1-4; CDR3: CASSPERNNEKLFF; DNA: TGTGCCAGCTCACCAGAGCGTAATAATGAAAAACTGTTTTTT
V: TRBV7-7; size: .; D: TRBD2; J: TRBJ2-1; CDR3: CASSLDRGAYNEQFF; DNA: TGTGCTAGCAGCTTAGACCGGGGGGCCTACAATGAGCAGTTCTTC
V: TRBV5-1; size: .; D: .; J: TRBJ2-2; CDR3: CASSFQGYGELFF; DNA: TGCGCCAGCAGCTTTCAGGGGTACGGGGAGCTGTTTTTT
V: TRBV7-8; size: .; D: TRBD1; J: TRBJ2-2; CDR3: CASLTQGARTGELFF; DNA: TGTGCCAGTCTCACCCAGGGGGCGCGAACCGGGGAGCTGTTTTTT
V: TRBV18; size: .; D: .; J: TRBJ1-5; CDR3: CASSPTLGAGNQPQHF; DNA: TGTGCCAGCTCACCTACTCTGGGGGCAGGCAATCAGCCCCAGCATTTT
V: TRBV2; size: .; D: TRBD1; J: TRBJ2-2; CDR3: CASKDRGNTGELFF; DNA: TGTGCCAGCAAGGACAGGGGGAACACCGGGGAGCTGTTTTTT
V: TRBV28; size: .; D: .; J: TRBJ1-2; CDR3: CASSSGTQNYGYTF; DNA: TGTGCCAGCAGTTCCGGGACACAGAACTATGGCTACACCTTC
V: TRBV6-2/TRBV6-3; size: .; D: .; J: TRBJ2-2; CDR3: CASSYRLRGTGELFF; DNA: TGTGCCAGCAGTTACCGGCTACGAGGCACCGGGGAGCTGTTTTTT
V: TRBV2; size: .; D: .; J: TRBJ1-5; CDR3: CASSVIGYGQPQHF; DNA: TGTGCCAGCAGTGTTATCGGGTACGGGCAGCCCCAGCATTTT
V: TRBV9; size: .; D: .; J: TRBJ1-1; CDR3: CASSPQSQASNTEAFF; DNA: TGTGCCAGCAGCCCCCAGAGTCAGGCTTCGAACACTGAAGCTTTCTTT
V: TRBV12-5; size: .; D: TRBD1; J: TRBJ1-1; CDR3: CASQPAGTVNTEAFF; DNA: TGTGCTAGCCAACCGGCCGGGACAGTGAACACTGAAGCTTTCTTT
V: TRBV5-1; size: once; D: .; J: TRBJ2-5; CDR3: CASRNPGSRETQYF; DNA: TGCGCCAGCAGGAATCCAGGGTCCCGAGAGACCCAGTACTTC
V: TRBV7-2; size: .; D: TRBD1; J: TRBJ1-6; CDR3: CASSLQGAPNSPLHF; DNA: TGTGCCAGCAGCCTACAGGGGGCGCCTAATTCACCCCTCCACTTT
V: TRBV12-3/TRBV12-4; size: .; D: .; J: TRBJ1-1; CDR3: CASSREPVPEAFF; DNA: TGTGCCAGCAGTAGGGAGCCCGTCCCTGAAGCTTTCTTT